One and the same sample provided the 15 T cell receptor beta chains below, sequenced in a study of blood T cell repertoires in COVID-19 (dated by TCRdb to 2020 to 2022). The library was made by the immunoSEQ multiplex PCR assay. TCRdb stores this immuneACCESS table with in-frame sequences only. Part of the clones is absent; in the studies checked, under half of the shortfall reflects unresolved V genes, and no reason is known for the rest. A total of some 130,000 clones appear in this sample, approximately 84% of them only once. Roughly 45% of the sample is held by the ten biggest clonotypes. Input material: peripheral blood. The receptors originated from a human donor in a cohort sampled during active COVID-19.

The CDR3 spells CASSLDRNYGYTF. The CDR3 DNA reads as TGTGCCAGCAGCTTGGACAGAAACTATGGCTACACCTTC. The chain carries TRBV5-4 and TRBJ1-2, with D hard to call. The CDR3 sequence is 13 residues long. The V gene lost 0 bases and the J gene lost 2 bases, with 5 bases spanning the gap. Germline loops: CDR1 SGHNT, CDR2 YYREEE (reference sequence).

The chain is built from TRBV21-1 and TRBJ2-7; the table assigns TRBD2, which was not confirmed against the DNA. TRBV21-1 is a known pseudogene. This CDR3 is 15 amino acids long. The CDR3 nucleotides are TGTGCCAGCAGCATTACTAGCGGGAAATTCTACGAGCAGTACGTC. Its translation: CASSITSGKFYEQYV.

The CDR3 is CATSDTDSNYGYTF. CDR3 DNA: TGTGCCACCAGTGATACCGACAGCAACTATGGCTACACCTTC. V is TRBV24-1 and J is TRBJ1-2; maybe TRBD1 (5 bases). Between the trimmed V and J ends, which lost 3 bases and 2 bases, there was a span of 9 bases. The CDR3 sequence is 14 residues long. Germline CDR1 and CDR2: KGHDR and SFDVKD.

In its sample, this clone was seen a few times. The chain links TRBV6-5 to TRBJ1-6; 7 positions match TRBD1. The CDR3 runs to 14 residues. Trimming cost V 4 bases and J 8 bases; bases outside gene matches: 5. CDR1 is MNHEY and CDR2 is SVGAGI in the germline V gene. Written as DNA, the CDR3 is TGTGCCAGCAGTTCCAGGGGGGATGATTCACCCCTCCACTTT. Amino acids: CASSSRGDDSPLHF.

V usage is TRBV6-4 and J usage is TRBJ2-3; 8 bases align to TRBD2. Germline assignment: CDR1 MRHNA and CDR2 SNTAGT. V dropped 9 bases and J dropped 0; count of bases not matched to a gene: 5. The CDR3 is made up of 14 amino acids. In DNA, the CDR3 is TGTGCCAGGGTAGCGGGGACAAGCACAGATACGCAGTATTTT. As protein: CARVAGTSTDTQYF.

The rearrangement joins TRBV4-3 to TRBJ2-3; 11 bases align to TRBD2. Germline V gives CDR1 LGHNA, CDR2 YSLEER. The CDR3 contains 17 residues. The V gene end was trimmed by 3 bases and the J gene end by 2 bases; junction bases not matched to a gene: 7. CDR3 protein: CASSQGGTSGYTDTQYF. The CDR3 coding sequence is TGCGCCAGCAGCCAGGGAGGGACTAGCGGATACACAGATACGCAGTATTTT.

The rearrangement uses TRBV5-1 and TRBJ1-4; TRBD1 agrees at 8 bases. Germline values: CDR1 SGHRS, CDR2 YFSETQ. The V and J ends lost 0 bases and 8 bases, in that order; junction bases with no gene match: 6. The CDR3 sequence is 15 residues long. CDR3 nucleotide sequence: TGCGCCAGCAGCTTGGAGGGGACAGGAGTAGAAAAACTGTTTTTT. Residues: CASSLEGTGVEKLFF.

The chain links TRBV18 to TRBJ2-2; 12 bases agree with TRBD2. Germline V gene data show CDR1 as KGHSH and CDR2 as LQKENI. Trimming removed 2 bases from V and 5 bases from J; junction bases left unmatched: 3. CDR3 length: 16 amino acids. CDR3 in DNA: TGTGCCAGCTCACCAAGACTAGCGGGAGATACCGGGGAGCTGTTTTTT. Translating gives CASSPRLAGDTGELFF.

This rearrangement joins TRBV5-6 to TRBJ2-5; 8 bases align to TRBD1. CDR1 and CDR2 from the germline V gene are SGHDT and YYEEEE. This CDR3 comprises 15 residues. V gave up 1 base and J gave up 4 bases; unmatched junction bases: 6. The CDR3 sequence: CASSLSGQGLETQYF. Written as DNA, the CDR3 is TGTGCCAGCAGCTTGTCAGGACAGGGACTAGAGACCCAGTACTTC.

The chain joins TRBV19 to TRBJ1-1, with D uncertain. Germline CDR1 and CDR2: LNHDA and SQIVND (reference sequence). This CDR3 contains 12 residues. The V gene lost 5 bases and the J gene lost 5 bases, with 9 bases spanning the gap. The CDR3: CASSASGTEAFF. The CDR3 nucleotides are TGTGCCAGTAGTGCCAGCGGAACTGAAGCTTTCTTT.

The chain links TRBV5-1 to TRBJ1-3, with 8 bases fitting TRBD1. Unmatched junction bases numbered 4, after V lost 0 bases and J lost 5 bases. The CDR3 is made up of 15 amino acids. CDR1 and CDR2 from the germline V gene are SGHRS and YFSETQ. The CDR3: CASSLGTGSRNTIYF. DNA for the CDR3: TGCGCCAGCAGCTTGGGGACAGGGTCTAGAAACACCATATATTTT.

This chain links TRBV6-5 with TRBJ2-5; tentative D call: TRBD2 (6 bases). Germline V lookup: CDR1 MNHEY, CDR2 SVGAGI. The length of the CDR3 is 13 residues. V shed 6 bases and J shed 4 bases, with 12 bases lying between them. The chain's CDR3 is CASRYQGGETQYF. DNA for the CDR3: TGTGCCAGCAGATACCAGGGAGGAGAGACCCAGTACTTC.

The chain uses TRBV9 and TRBJ2-1; D is ambiguous. The CDR3 is 13 amino acids. Per the germline V gene, CDR1 is SGDLS and CDR2 is YYNGEE. Trimming took off 4 bases at V and 9 bases at J, with 14 bases between the two ends. CDR3 residues: CASSKSLGGEQFF. The CDR3 bases are TGTGCCAGCAGCAAATCCCTAGGTGGTGAGCAGTTCTTC.

The V and J genes are TRBV29-1 and TRBJ2-7; TRBD2 agrees at 8 bases. The CDR3 consists of 14 residues. Germline V CDR1 and CDR2: SQVTM, ANQGSEA. V shed 7 bases, J shed 2 bases, and the junction held 10 bases outside the gene matches. The CDR3 loop is CSARMSGGAYEQYF. DNA for the CDR3: TGCAGCGCGAGGATGAGCGGGGGTGCCTACGAGCAGTACTTC.

The chain employs TRBV27 and TRBJ1-5; D may be TRBD1 (5 bases). This CDR3 contains 15 residues. CDR1 MNHEY and CDR2 SMNVEV come from the germline V gene (reference sequence). Trimming pared 7 bases from V and 2 bases from J, leaving 15 bases between. Written as DNA, the CDR3 is TGTGCCAGCAATCCTATGGGGCGACGCAATCAGCCCCAGCATTTT. It codes for CASNPMGRRNQPQHF.